Listed here are 21 T cell receptor beta chains from one sample, sequenced in a study of Graves' ophthalmopathy and Graves' hyperthyroidism. Beta-chain TCR CDR3 regions were amplified from RNA transcripts. The first-round RT-PCR employed HTBI primers together with the Qiagen OneStep RT-PCR kit. A multiplex PCR was then performed as the second round. TCRdb itself ran the multiplex PCR reads through MiXCR, one entry per CDR3 protein. The sample contains about 700,000 distinct CDR3 sequences, more than 40% of which appear only once. The sequenced material came from peripheral blood. Receptors originate from an adult man with Graves' ophthalmopathy.

The genes are TRBV7-9 and TRBJ1-5, with 10 bases identical to TRBD1. Germline assignment: CDR1 SEHNR and CDR2 FQNEAQ (reference sequence). This CDR3 comprises 17 residues. The V gene end was trimmed by 9 bases and the J gene end by 6 bases; junction bases not matched to a gene: 17. CDR3 bases: TGTGCCAGTAGCCCCGGGCCCCAGGGGGACAGGGGTCAGCCCCAGCATTTT. This translates into CASSPGPQGDRGQPQHF.

The V gene is TRBV29-1, the J gene TRBJ1-1; 7 bases fit TRBD1. J was trimmed by 1 base and V by 8 bases; bases with no gene match: 10. CDR3 length: 14 amino acids. CDR1 and CDR2 (germline): SQVTM, ANQGSEA. CDR3 nucleotides: TGCAGCAGTGGACGACAGGGTTGGAACACTGAAGCTTTCTTT. Its translation is CSSGRQGWNTEAFF.

This clonotype was seen ten or more times. This chain connects TRBV7-8 to TRBJ1-5; 9 bases are shared with TRBD1. Per the germline V gene, CDR1 is SGHVS and CDR2 is FQNEAQ. The CDR3 runs 15 residues. The V gene end was trimmed by 3 bases and the J gene end by 7 bases; junction bases not matched to a gene: 7. Here the CDR3 reads CASSFETGGRQPQHF. The DNA of the CDR3 is TGTGCCAGCAGCTTCGAGACAGGGGGACGGCAGCCCCAGCATTTT.

This clonotype was counted many times. The V call is TRBV2, the J call TRBJ2-7, with D perhaps being TRBD1 or TRBD2 (5 bases each). Deletions cut 10 bases from V and 2 bases from J, with 15 bases between. The CDR3 is 13 amino acids. Per germline, CDR1 SNHLY and CDR2 FYNNEI. CDR3 sequence reads: CATSAGAAYEQYF. In DNA form, the CDR3 reads TGTGCCACGAGTGCCGGGGCCGCCTACGAGCAGTACTTC. Variable domain in full (rest from reference TRBV2 and TRBJ2-7): EPEVTQTPSHQVTQMGQEVILRCVPISNHLYFYWYRQILGQKVEFLVSFYNNEISEKSEIFDDQFSVERPDGSNFTLKIRSTKLEDSAMYFCATSAGAAYEQYFGPGTRLTVT.

Ten or more counts support this clonotype. V and J are TRBV15 and TRBJ1-4; D not certain. The ends were cut back, 1 base at V and 4 bases at J, with 4 bases in the middle. Germline-derived CDR1 and CDR2 are LNHNV and YYDKDF (reference sequence). The CDR3 spans 13 residues. The CDR3 DNA sequence: TGTGCCACCAGCAGAGGGGTTAATGAAAAACTGTTTTTT. Protein sequence: CATSRGVNEKLFF.

The chain is built from TRBV7-6 and TRBJ2-7, with 9 bases lining up with TRBD2. With V trimmed by 5 bases and J by 0 bases, 8 bases remained unmatched. Germline V lookup: CDR1 SGHVS, CDR2 FNYEAQ. This CDR3 is built from 16 residues. The CDR3 loop reads CASSPSSGDSSYEQYF. CDR3 coding DNA: TGTGCCAGCAGCCCGTCTAGCGGGGACTCCTCCTACGAGCAGTACTTC.

Of note for this clonotype: This sequence may be a read error, since a much larger clone differs from it by one base. The conserved phenylalanine or tryptophan normally closing the CDR3 is absent here, so this likely arose from a read error. The gene calls are TRBV9 and TRBJ1-1; unclear D gene. This CDR3 region has 15 residues. Germline CDR1 reads SGDLS; CDR2 reads YYNGEE. Trimming pared 0 bases from V and 0 bases from J, leaving 9 bases between. The CDR3 here is CASSVDNSMNTEAFL. The CDR3, as DNA: TGTGCCAGCAGCGTAGATAACAGCATGAACACTGAAGCTTTCTTG.

This clonotype was counted ten times or more. The gene calls are TRBV10-3 and TRBJ2-7; D gene uncertain. Germline V CDR1 and CDR2: ENHRY, SYGVKD. CDR3 length equals 13 residues. Trimming cost V 5 bases and J 4 bases, with 12 bases left between them. In DNA form, the CDR3 reads TGTGCCATCAGTCGTCCCCCTGGGTACGAGCAGTACTTC. Encoded protein: CAISRPPGYEQYF.

Details on this clonotype: Relative to the germline gene, one junction end is altered; a read error may explain this. This chain links TRBV6-1 with TRBJ1-2, with 7 bases aligning to TRBD1. Per germline, CDR1 MNHNS and CDR2 SASEGT. The CDR3 has 13 amino acids. The CDR3 nucleotides are TGTGCCAGCAGTGCCGGGACAGCCTATGGCTGCACCTTC. Protein: CASSAGTAYGCTF.

The chain uses TRBV29-1 and TRBJ2-3; 16 nucleotides match TRBD2. This CDR3 spans 15 amino acids. With V trimmed by 7 bases and J by 4 bases, 5 bases remained unmatched. Germline values: CDR1 SQVTM, CDR2 ANQGSEA. In DNA form, the CDR3 reads TGCAGCGGGGGACTAGCGGGAGGGGAGGCAGATACGCAGTATTTT. It encodes CSGGLAGGEADTQYF.

This clonotype was seen repeatedly, ten times or more. The gene calls are TRBV7-9 and TRBJ1-2, with D tentatively TRBD1 (6 bases). The germline gives CDR1 SEHNR, CDR2 FQNEAQ (reference sequence). V dropped 6 bases and J dropped 4 bases, with 12 bases sitting between them. There are 13 residues in the CDR3. This chain's CDR3 is CASSPRGGYGYTF. Written as DNA, the CDR3 is TGTGCCAGCAGTCCGAGGGGGGGCTATGGCTACACCTTC.

This clonotype was recorded many times. The chain couples TRBV2 to TRBJ1-5; no clear D gene. Per germline, CDR1 SNHLY and CDR2 FYNNEI. The CDR3 sequence is 13 residues long. V lost 0 bases, J lost 9 bases, and 9 bases lay in between. This chain's CDR3 is CASSEARSGPQHF. The CDR3 DNA is TGTGCCAGCAGTGAAGCGCGGAGTGGGCCCCAGCATTTT.

The chain couples TRBV3-1 to TRBJ1-2; D is perhaps TRBD1 (6 bases). The V end lost 0 bases, the J end lost 7 bases, and 15 bases lay between the germline ends. The CDR3 runs 15 residues. Germline-derived CDR1 and CDR2 are LGHDT and YNNKEL (reference sequence). CDR3 coding DNA: TGTGCCAGCAGCCAAGATTTCGGCAGGGGTCGTGGCTACACCTTC. Translating it yields CASSQDFGRGRGYTF.

Worth noting for this clonotype: Being one base from a much bigger clone, this may be a read error. The V gene is TRBV7-9, the J gene TRBJ1-2; unclear D gene. The CDR3 has 14 residues. Trimming cost V 10 bases and J 6 bases, with 21 bases left between them. Germline-derived CDR1 and CDR2 are SEHNR and FQNEAQ (reference sequence). In DNA form, the CDR3 reads TGTGCCAACGCCATAGGAGAACCCGTGAATGGCTACACCTTC. It yields the protein CANAIGEPVNGYTF.

V usage is TRBV19 and J usage is TRBJ2-2, with 8 bases lining up with TRBD2. Germline CDR1 reads LNHDA; CDR2 reads SQIVND (reference sequence). V lost 7 bases to trimming and J lost 8 bases; unmatched junction nucleotides: 12. The CDR3 covers 15 residues. CDR3 DNA: TGTGCCAGTACCGGGACTAGAGGAGGTTTGGGGGAGCTGTTTTTT. Encoded protein: CASTGTRGGLGELFF.

V gene TRBV12-5 combines with J gene TRBJ2-5; 10 bases agree with TRBD2. This CDR3 comprises 16 residues. Germline V CDR1 and CDR2: LGHNT, FRNRAP. V trimming: 2 bases; J trimming: 6 bases; junction bases outside the gene matches: 9. CDR3 protein: CASGLTLAGDAKTQYF. The CDR3 DNA follows: TGTGCTAGTGGTTTGACTCTAGCGGGAGATGCGAAGACCCAGTACTTC.

The sample holds a few counts of this clonotype. The chain couples TRBV4-2 to TRBJ1-2; 9 bases line up with TRBD1. The ends lost 3 bases at V and 1 base at J; junction bases unmatched: 3. Germline CDR1 LGHNA, CDR2 YNFKEQ. This CDR3 comprises 15 residues. DNA of the CDR3: TGTGCCAGCAGCCATCGGACAGGGGTTAACTATGGCTACACCTTC. Translated, it gives CASSHRTGVNYGYTF.

The table lists this clonotype with a count of one. V is TRBV10-3 and J is TRBJ1-2; D is undetermined. V lost 0 bases and J 4 bases, leaving 12 bases between the germline ends. Germline CDR1 and CDR2: ENHRY and SYGVKD. The CDR3 runs 15 residues. The CDR3 DNA follows: TGTGCCATCAGTGAGTCTTGGCAGGTGGGCTATGGCTACACCTTC. Residues: CAISESWQVGYGYTF.

This clonotype was recorded at least ten times. CDR3 DNA: TGTGCCACCGAAAATCCGGGGGAGACGGAGACCCAGTACTTC. This translates into CATENPGETETQYF. V is TRBV24-1 and J is TRBJ2-5, with a weak D call TRBD2 (6 bases). V was cut by 9 bases and J by 5 bases, with 18 bases left in between. The CDR3 is 14 residues long. Germline loops: CDR1 KGHDR, CDR2 SFDVKD.

Turning to this clonotype: A much larger clonotype is one base distant, so this may be a read error. V and J are TRBV10-3 and TRBJ1-5; D gene uncertain. The CDR3 loop spans 12 amino acids. V lost 5 bases and J 6 bases, leaving 8 bases between the germline ends. The germline V gene has CDR1 ENHRY and CDR2 SYGVKD. CDR3 in amino acids: CAISLGSQPQHF. CDR3 DNA: TGTGCCATCAGTTTGGGAAGTCAGCCCCAGCATTTT.

In its sample, this clonotype was seen once. CDR3: CASSARLQETQYF. The CDR3 DNA is TGTGCCAGCAGTGCCCGGCTCCAAGAGACCCAGTACTTC. The rearrangement uses TRBV25-1 and TRBJ2-5; no firm D call. CDR1 is MGHDK, CDR2 SYGVNS, per germline. The CDR3 spans 13 residues. Trimming cost V 4 bases and J 1 base, with 7 bases left between them.